Listed below are T cell receptor beta chains from one sample, sequenced in a study of identical twins. Via MiXCR, TCRdb re-called the 5' RACE reads, giving one row per CDR3 protein. The sample consists of around 220,000 distinct CDR3 sequences, under 12% of them appearing once. The sequenced sample was memory T cells sorted from blood. These receptors all stem from a man aged 50 to 60 in good health. Each CDR3 is given with its conserved first and last residue. D genes are given only for firm matches. Clone size, where shown, is once, few, many, or a class for clones that have expanded.

D	length	size	V	J	DNA	CDR3
TRBD1	15	many	TRBV20-1	TRBJ1-3	TGCAGTGCTAGAGAGACAGGGGACTCTGGAAACACCATATATTTT	CSARETGDSGNTIYF
.	15	few	TRBV20-1	TRBJ2-7	TGCAGTGCGTACCCTCTTTTACTAGAGGTCCACGAGCAGTACTTC	CSAYPLLLEVHEQYF
.	12	.	TRBV10-3	TRBJ1-2	TGTGCCATCTGGGAGGAAGGGGAGGGCTACACCTTC	CAIWEEGEGYTF
TRBD2	17	.	TRBV7-3	TRBJ2-3	TGTGCCAGCAGCTTATGGGCTAGCGGCACTAGCACAGATACGCAGTATTTT	CASSLWASGTSTDTQYF
.	14	few	TRBV14	TRBJ1-6	TGTGCCAGCAGCCAAGATCCCCCGAATTCACCCCTCCACTTT	CASSQDPPNSPLHF
TRBD2	17	many	TRBV20-1	TRBJ2-2	TGCAGTGCCTCAAGGACTAGCGGGAGTCCCAGGGCCGGGGAGCTGTTTTTT	CSASRTSGSPRAGELFF
.	16	many	TRBV5-1	TRBJ2-2	TGCGCCAGCAGCTTGGCCCTAAACCGGGACACCGGGGAGCTGTTTTTT	CASSLALNRDTGELFF
.	16	many	TRBV12-3/TRBV12-4	TRBJ1-3	TGTGCCAGCAGTTTTAACCCCGGGGCCCTCGGTTTCCCCATATATTTT	CASSFNPGALGFPIYF
.	14	.	TRBV12-3/TRBV12-4	TRBJ2-3	TGTGCCAGCGCGGACTTTTTTAGCACAGATACGCAGTATTTT	CASADFFSTDTQYF
.	14	.	TRBV5-8	TRBJ1-2	TGTGCCAGCAGCTTGGTAGGGGCCAACTATGGCTACACCTTC	CASSLVGANYGYTF
.	14	many	TRBV5-6	TRBJ1-5	TGTGCCAGCAGCTTGGGTCTTAGCAATCAGCCCCAGCATTTT	CASSLGLSNQPQHF
TRBD1	15	few	TRBV5-4	TRBJ2-7	TGTGCCAGCAGCTTGGAGATGACAGGGGTAGGCGAGCAGTACTTC	CASSLEMTGVGEQYF
TRBD2	17	many	TRBV6-5	TRBJ2-1	TGTGCCAGCAGTTACTCGTGGCGGGGGGGCTCCTACAATGAGCAGTTCTTC	CASSYSWRGGSYNEQFF
.	13	few	TRBV20-1	TRBJ2-7	TGCAGTGCTAGTCGGGGGCCACCCTACGAGCAGTACTTC	CSASRGPPYEQYF
.	14	many	TRBV20-1	TRBJ1-5	TGCAGTGCTAGCCTGCCCCGGGGCAATCAGCCCCAGCATTTT	CSASLPRGNQPQHF
TRBD2	17	few	TRBV15	TRBJ2-2	TGTGCCACCAGCAGAGATTTGGCGCGGGGGATCACCGGGGAGCTGTTTTTT	CATSRDLARGITGELFF
.	14	many	TRBV5-1	TRBJ2-3	TGCGCCAGCAGCCCGGGACTTAACACAGATACGCAGTATTTT	CASSPGLNTDTQYF
TRBD2	15	many	TRBV24-1	TRBJ2-1	TGTGCCACCAGTGCCCTAGCGGGGGGAGTGAATGAGCAGTTCTTC	CATSALAGGVNEQFF
.	14	many	TRBV10-3	TRBJ1-2	TGTGCCATCAGGAAGGGAGGCTCGGACTATGGCTACACCTTC	CAIRKGGSDYGYTF
.	14	few	TRBV20-1	TRBJ2-7	TGCAGTGCCACTACGGAGCGCGGCGTCTACGAGCAGTACTTC	CSATTERGVYEQYF
.	13	.	TRBV30	TRBJ2-7	TGTGCCTGGAGTGTACCGGGTTCCTACGAGCAGTACTTC	CAWSVPGSYEQYF
TRBD2	15	many	TRBV5-6	TRBJ2-1	TGTGCCAGCAGCTTGGTGTCGGCGGGGGACAATGAGCAGTTCTTC	CASSLVSAGDNEQFF
.	14	few	TRBV2	TRBJ2-2	TGTGCCAGCAGTGTTGGGAGACTCACCGGGGAGCTGTTTTTT	CASSVGRLTGELFF
.	15	many	TRBV29-1	TRBJ2-1	TGCAGCGTTGAAGATAGGACCGTCTCCCCAGATGAGCAGTTCTTC	CSVEDRTVSPDEQFF
.	14	few	TRBV7-2	TRBJ1-5	TGTGCCAGCAGCCCTAGTAGGGCCGATCAGCCCCAGCATTTT	CASSPSRADQPQHF
TRBD2	18	few	TRBV6-5	TRBJ2-1	TGTGCCAGCAGTTACTTAGCCTCTAGCGGCCCAGCCTGGAATGAGCAGTTCTTC	CASSYLASSGPAWNEQFF
TRBD1	16	many	TRBV27	TRBJ2-5	TGTGCCAGCAGTCCCCGGACAGGGATTCTCCTGCAGACCCAGTACTTC	CASSPRTGILLQTQYF
.	15	few	TRBV28	TRBJ2-1	TGTGCCAGCAACTTCAGGTCGCCCTCCTACAATGAGCAGTTCTTC	CASNFRSPSYNEQFF
TRBD1	13	many	TRBV20-1	TRBJ2-3	TGCAGTGCTAGGAGCCCCACAGGGGGGTTGCAGTATTTT	CSARSPTGGLQYF
.	14	.	TRBV7-2	TRBJ2-5	TGTGCCAGCAGCTTAGCGGGGCGGGCCAAGACCCAGTACTTC	CASSLAGRAKTQYF
TRBD1	14	many	TRBV12-3/TRBV12-4	TRBJ1-2	TGTGCCAGCAGTCCCCGCACAGGGGGAAGTGGCTACACCTTC	CASSPRTGGSGYTF
.	14	.	TRBV5-1	TRBJ2-5	TGCGCCAGCAAGGCAGACAAGCTTCTAGAGACCCAGTACTTC	CASKADKLLETQYF
TRBD1	18	many	TRBV4-3	TRBJ1-6	TGCGCCAGCAGCCAAGAAGGACAGGGGTTCTCCTATAATTCACCCCTCCACTTT	CASSQEGQGFSYNSPLHF
TRBD1	15	many	TRBV18	TRBJ2-1	TGTGCCAGCTCACCACCCGGGACAGTGTACAATGAGCAGTTCTTC	CASSPPGTVYNEQFF
TRBD2	18	.	TRBV4-2	TRBJ2-3	TGTGCCAGCAGCCAAGATTTTGCTAGCGGGAGGGCCAGGGATGCGCAGTATTTT	CASSQDFASGRARDAQYF
.	14	many	TRBV24-1	TRBJ2-5	TGTGCCACCAGTTTTGGGACATCCCAAGAGACCCAGTACTTC	CATSFGTSQETQYF
TRBD1	19	few	TRBV7-8	TRBJ1-3	TGTGCCAGCAGCCCAAGGGTCGGGACAGGGGGCGCGTCTGGAAGCACCATATATTTT	CASSPRVGTGGASGSTIYF
.	12	.	TRBV2	TRBJ1-1	TGTGCCAGCAGTGCTGACAGAAGGGGCTCGTTCTTT	CASSADRRGSFF
.	15	.	TRBV11-2	TRBJ2-3	TGTGCCAGCAGCCCTTTGGACCCGACGACAGATACGCAGTATTTT	CASSPLDPTTDTQYF
.	15	many	TRBV28	TRBJ1-4	TGTGCCAGCAGTCCGGGGATGATGGATGGGGAAAAACTGTTTTTT	CASSPGMMDGEKLFF
TRBD2	17	many	TRBV27	TRBJ2-1	TGTGCCAGCAGTTTATCGATACTAGCGGGGTTATACAATGAGCAGTTCTTC	CASSLSILAGLYNEQFF
.	13	many	TRBV20-1	TRBJ1-5	TGCAGTGCAAACACAGCGTTCAATCAGCCCCAGCATTTT	CSANTAFNQPQHF
TRBD2	15	few	TRBV5-6	TRBJ2-3	TGTGCCAGCAGGTTAGCGGGGGGCCTAACAGATACGCAGTATTTT	CASRLAGGLTDTQYF
.	13	many	TRBV20-1	TRBJ2-7	TGCAGTGCTAGGAGGGGGGAGGCCTACGAGCAGTACTTC	CSARRGEAYEQYF
.	14	few	TRBV7-2	TRBJ2-5	TGTGCCAGCAGCGCAAGACGGGATTCAGAGACCCAGTACTTC	CASSARRDSETQYF
.	12	few	TRBV20-1	TRBJ2-1	TGCAGTGCTAGGGACAGTTACAATGAGCAGTTCTTC	CSARDSYNEQFF
TRBD1	14	few	TRBV7-9	TRBJ1-1	TGTGCCAGCAGCTTCGGGACAGGGTACACTGAAGCTTTCTTT	CASSFGTGYTEAFF
.	19	many	TRBV6-5	TRBJ2-6	TGTGCCAGCAGTTACTCTTACGCGGGGGCCTACTCTGGGGCCAACGTCCTGACTTTC	CASSYSYAGAYSGANVLTF
TRBD1	13	many	TRBV14	TRBJ1-1	TGTGCCAGCACCTTGGGACAGGCCACTGAAGCTTTCTTT	CASTLGQATEAFF
.	16	many	TRBV20-1	TRBJ1-5	TGCAGTGCTAGAGATCAGTTTGCAGGGAAAAATCAGCCCCAGCATTTT	CSARDQFAGKNQPQHF
.	14	few	TRBV5-1	TRBJ2-3	TGCGCCAGCAGCTCGGACAGATACACAGATACGCAGTATTTT	CASSSDRYTDTQYF
.	14	many	TRBV7-2	TRBJ2-3	TGTGCCAGCAGCTTAGGACTGTCCACAGATACGCAGTATTTT	CASSLGLSTDTQYF
.	13	.	TRBV20-1	TRBJ1-4	TGCAGTGCTAGTCCCCGGACTAATGAAAAACTGTTTTTT	CSASPRTNEKLFF